This T cell receptor beta chain stems from a study of cytomegalovirus exposure and HLA in healthy donors. Regarding the study as a whole: Later analysis identified a missense DCLRE1C variant that was linked to TCR beta V- and J-gene trimming. The investigators catalogued 150 to 200 TCR beta chains as cytomegalovirus-associated.

This CDR3 has 17 amino acids. Germline lookup yields CDR1 SNHLY and CDR2 FYNNEI. With V trimmed by 6 bases and J by 0 bases, 10 bases remained unmatched. As regards this clone: Its target is unknown.

In the PCR, 60 Vbeta and 13 Jbeta primers were used. Sequencing used immunoSEQ multiplex PCR; TCRdb keeps in-frame clones, though not all of them. The sample lists 80,000 to 130,000 clones; around 80% were seen once. V is TRBV2 and J is TRBJ2-3, with TRBD1 matching 9 bases. The receptor's source is a female donor in good health and CMV-seropositive. Sequenced material: PBMCs. The CDR3 nucleotides are TGTGCCAGCAGGGGGGACAGGGACCTACCTAGCACAGATACGCAGTATTTT. Its protein is CASRGDRDLPSTDTQYF. Full variable domain (missing parts from reference TRBV2 and TRBJ2-3): EPEVTQTPSHQVTQMGQEVILRCVPISNHLYFYWYRQILGQKVEFLVSFYNNEISEKSEIFDDQFSVERPDGSNFTLKIRSTKLEDSAMYFCASRGDRDLPSTDTQYFGPGTRLTVL.